Below are 25 T cell receptor beta chains sequenced from a single sample in a study of response to subunit inactivated influenza vaccine. One entry per CDR3 protein results from TCRdb running MiXCR on the RT-PCR reads. The profile shows around 480,000 distinct CDR3 sequences, more than 15% of them singletons. This specimen consisted of CD4+ T cells sorted from PBMCs, obtained about 24 months after vaccination. The receptors derive from a man in his fifties or sixties who received an inactivated influenza vaccine.

The table lists this clonotype with a few counts. CDR3 sequence (DNA): TGTGCCAGCAAGGAGAACACTGAAGCTTTCTTT. Amino acids: CASKENTEAFF. The chain joins TRBV28 to TRBJ1-1; no reliable D call. Germline V gives CDR1 MDHEN, CDR2 SYDVKM. V was trimmed by 7 bases and J by 1 base, leaving 4 bases between them. The CDR3 loop spans 11 amino acids.

This clonotype appeared a few times. This chain uses TRBV20-1 with TRBJ2-5; D may be TRBD1 (5 bases). The V gene's germline CDR1 is DFQATT and CDR2 SNEGSKA (reference sequence). The length of the CDR3 is 12 residues. V dropped 3 bases and J dropped 2 bases, with 7 bases sitting between them. The CDR3 reads CSARTAQETQYF. Here the CDR3 DNA reads TGCAGTGCTAGGACAGCTCAAGAGACCCAGTACTTC.

This sequence joins TRBV7-2 and TRBJ2-7; TRBD2 matches at 11 bases. CDR1 is SGHTA and CDR2 is FQGNSA in the germline V gene. The J segment lost 2 bases and the V segment lost 5 bases, leaving 5 bases of the junction unmatched. The CDR3 is made up of 15 amino acids. The CDR3 nucleotides are TGTGCCAGCAGCATACTAGCGGGGGTAGCCTACGAGCAGTACTTC. Protein: CASSILAGVAYEQYF.

The CDR3 DNA is TGTGCCAGCAGCTCAGATTTAGGACGGGGGACAAATCAGCCCCAGCATTTT. It yields the protein CASSSDLGRGTNQPQHF. V gene TRBV7-9 combines with J gene TRBJ1-5; a possible D gene is TRBD1 (6 bases). The CDR3 spans 17 residues. V was cut by 4 bases and J by 4 bases, with 20 bases left in between. In germline, CDR1 is SEHNR, CDR2 FQNEAQ (reference sequence).

The CDR3 loop reads CATSVGEGALGEAFF. The CDR3 DNA follows: TGTGCCACCAGTGTTGGTGAAGGGGCGCTTGGGGAAGCTTTCTTT. The V call is TRBV24-1, the J call TRBJ1-1, with a possible D match to TRBD1 (5 bases). Germline CDR1 reads KGHDR; CDR2 reads SFDVKD. The CDR3 runs to 15 residues. V was shortened by 5 bases and J by 8 bases, with 20 bases between the two germline ends.

This clonotype was seen many times. The V and J genes are TRBV4-3 and TRBJ1-2; the D is unclear. V lost 1 base and J lost 6, with 12 bases in between. The CDR3 contains 14 residues. CDR1 is LGHNA and CDR2 is YSLEER in the germline V gene. The CDR3 sequence: CASSQVYGGHGYTF. The CDR3 region has the DNA TGCGCCAGCAGCCAAGTTTATGGTGGGCATGGCTACACCTTC.

This clonotype showed up many times. V and J are TRBV20-1 and TRBJ2-3; D uncertain. CDR1 and CDR2 from the germline V gene are DFQATT and SNEGSKA (reference sequence). The CDR3 loop spans 14 amino acids. Trimming took off 2 bases at V and 2 bases at J, with 11 bases between the two ends. The CDR3 spells CSARNYQFTDTQYF. DNA of the CDR3: TGCAGTGCTAGAAACTACCAATTCACAGATACGCAGTATTTT.

In this sample, this clonotype turned up a few times. The rearrangement joins TRBV18 to TRBJ1-4; weak D call: TRBD1 (5 bases). The germline V gene encodes CDR1 KGHSH and CDR2 LQKENI. CDR3 length: 16 amino acids. V lost 3 bases, J lost 0 bases, and 11 bases lay in between. Here the CDR3 reads CASSPLGAATNEKLFF. In DNA, the CDR3 is TGTGCCAGCTCACCGTTAGGGGCTGCAACTAATGAAAAACTGTTTTTT.

The chain couples TRBV29-1 to TRBJ2-5; the D gene is possibly TRBD2 (6 bases). Germline values: CDR1 SQVTM, CDR2 ANQGSEA. Trimming took 8 bases from V and 4 from J, leaving 14 bases between them. This CDR3 comprises 12 residues. CDR3 amino acids: CSIRGGRETQYF. As DNA, the CDR3 is TGCAGCATCCGCGGAGGGAGAGAGACCCAGTACTTC.

There are a few counts of this clonotype. This chain uses TRBV2 with TRBJ2-2; 9 bases line up with TRBD2. Trimming took 8 bases from V and 5 from J; bases not matched to a gene: 9. The CDR3 has 15 residues. Germline assignment: CDR1 SNHLY and CDR2 FYNNEI. The CDR3 nucleotides read TGTGCCAGCGGTGGCCTAGCGGGACGTACCGGGGAGCTGTTTTTT. Amino acids: CASGGLAGRTGELFF.

The CDR3 coding sequence is TGCAGTGCTAGAGGGGGCTCGGGAGGTAGCTCCTACAATGAGCAGTTCTTC. Amino acids: CSARGGSGGSSYNEQFF. J is TRBJ2-1 and V is TRBV20-1, with 7 positions matching TRBD2. The length of the CDR3 is 17 residues. From germline, CDR1 is DFQATT and CDR2 SNEGSKA (reference sequence). Trimming took 1 base from V and 0 from J; bases not matched to a gene: 9.

This clonotype was counted only a few times. The J gene is TRBJ1-6, the V gene TRBV30; TRBD1 aligns across 9 bases. The CDR3 runs 15 residues. With 3 bases clipped from V and 7 bases from J, the junction kept 7 bases outside the gene matches. Germline-derived CDR1 and CDR2 are GTSNPN and SVGIG (reference sequence). The CDR3: CAWRPGQGVNSPLHF. CDR3 bases: TGTGCCTGGAGACCGGGACAGGGTGTAAATTCACCCCTCCACTTT.

J is TRBJ2-5 and V is TRBV29-1, with TRBD2 matching 12 bases. Losses at the gene ends were 5 bases for V and 5 bases for J; bases not matched to a gene: 3. From germline, CDR1 is SQVTM and CDR2 ANQGSEA. The CDR3 runs 13 residues. CDR3 DNA sequence: TGCAGCGTTCTAGCGGGGGGGCATGAGACCCAGTACTTC. Protein: CSVLAGGHETQYF.

This clonotype was seen a few times. In DNA, the CDR3 is TGTGCCAGCAGCCAAGAATATACGGGGAAGCCTACGCAGTATTTT. Amino acids: CASSQEYTGKPTQYF. The chain is built from TRBV3-1 and TRBJ2-3; a possible D gene is TRBD2 (5 bases). This CDR3 contains 15 residues. The germline V and J ends were trimmed by 0 bases and 8 bases, with 15 bases remaining between them. Germline values: CDR1 LGHDT, CDR2 YNNKEL (reference sequence).

This clonotype was detected only a few times. The chain recombines TRBV20-1 with TRBJ2-7; 10 nucleotides agree with TRBD1. This CDR3 spans 13 amino acids. V shed 6 bases and J 6 bases; nucleotides not matched to a gene: 8. Looked up from germline, CDR1 is DFQATT and CDR2 is SNEGSKA (reference sequence). The CDR3 loop reads CSAGDRGLVEQYF. The CDR3 DNA is TGCAGTGCCGGGGACAGGGGTTTGGTCGAGCAGTACTTC.

This clonotype occurred a few times. The rearrangement links TRBV3-1 to TRBJ2-5; perhaps TRBD1 as D (6 bases). The V gene lost 9 bases and the J gene lost 5 bases, with 28 bases spanning the gap. Per germline, CDR1 LGHDT and CDR2 YNNKEL (reference sequence). The CDR3 is 17 residues long. The CDR3 protein is CASKPRSLTGIGETQYF. The DNA of the CDR3 is TGTGCCAGTAAACCTAGGTCTCTTACAGGGATTGGGGAGACCCAGTACTTC.

The V and J genes are TRBV20-1 and TRBJ2-5; D is undetermined. This CDR3 is 12 amino acids long. Trimming took off 4 bases at V and 4 bases at J, with 10 bases between the two ends. Germline CDR1 is DFQATT and CDR2 is SNEGSKA (reference sequence). This CDR3 reads CSATDLGETQYF. As DNA, the CDR3 is TGCAGTGCTACTGACTTGGGAGAGACCCAGTACTTC.

In its sample, this clonotype was seen once. The rearrangement links TRBV28 to TRBJ1-1, with 7 bases fitting TRBD1. The germline V gene encodes CDR1 MDHEN and CDR2 SYDVKM. Losses at the gene ends were 4 bases for V and 7 bases for J; bases not matched to a gene: 9. The CDR3 runs 14 residues. The CDR3 sequence is CASSSPGTEIEAFF. The CDR3 DNA reads as TGTGCCAGCAGTTCCCCCGGGACAGAGATTGAAGCTTTCTTT.

The chain combines TRBV6-1 with TRBJ2-3, with 8 bases identical to TRBD1. The germline gives CDR1 MNHNS, CDR2 SASEGT. V was pared by 6 bases and J by 1 base, with 6 bases of the junction left unmatched. The CDR3 is made up of 15 amino acids. Here the CDR3 reads CASSRTGRGTDTQYF. The CDR3 DNA is TGTGCCAGCAGCCGGACAGGGAGAGGCACAGATACGCAGTATTTT.

The chain is built from TRBV3-1 and TRBJ1-1; D gene unclear. The germline V gene has CDR1 LGHDT and CDR2 YNNKEL (reference sequence). Trimming removed 2 bases at V and 7 bases at J, with 14 bases between. The CDR3 has 14 residues. CDR3 nucleotides: TGTGCCAGCAGCCAACCGACTGGCCGCCTTGAAGCTTTCTTT. Protein: CASSQPTGRLEAFF.

There are many counts of this clonotype. J is TRBJ2-7 and V is TRBV20-1; a weak D match, TRBD1 (6 bases). Germline CDR1 is DFQATT and CDR2 is SNEGSKA (reference sequence). The CDR3 consists of 17 residues. V dropped 0 bases and J dropped 0 bases, with 18 bases sitting between them. The CDR3: CSARDPNRDGSSYEQYF. Written as DNA, the CDR3 is TGCAGTGCTAGAGATCCTAACAGGGACGGGTCCTCCTACGAGCAGTACTTC.

This clonotype was observed at least ten times. The chain links TRBV6-5 to TRBJ1-6, with D tentatively TRBD1 (5 bases). The CDR3 is 13 amino acids. V lost 6 bases, J lost 9 bases, and 12 bases lay in between. The germline gives CDR1 MNHEY, CDR2 SVGAGI. Here the CDR3 reads CASRRGVSSPLHF. The CDR3 DNA reads as TGTGCCAGCAGAAGAGGGGTTTCTTCACCCCTCCACTTT.

The genes are TRBV20-1 and TRBJ1-1, with 9 bases matching TRBD1. The CDR3 is made up of 17 amino acids. The trim removed 8 bases at V and 0 bases at J, leaving 16 bases unmatched. The V gene's germline CDR1 is DFQATT and CDR2 SNEGSKA (reference sequence). In nucleotides, the CDR3 is TGCAGTACAAACGACCGGGACAGGGAAGAAGTGAACACTGAAGCTTTCTTT. Amino acid sequence: CSTNDRDREEVNTEAFF.

Only a few counts were recorded for this clonotype. V usage is TRBV11-2 and J usage is TRBJ2-2, with 7 positions matching TRBD1. CDR3 length: 15 amino acids. CDR1 and CDR2 (germline): SGHAT, FQNNGV. The V segment lost 5 bases and the J segment 7 bases; nucleotides outside the gene matches: 10. The CDR3 nucleotides are TGTGCCAGCAGCCCCAGACAGGGCTGGGGCGGGGAGCTGTTTTTT. This gives the protein CASSPRQGWGGELFF. The whole variable domain, remainder taken from reference TRBV11-2 and TRBJ2-2, is EAGVAQSPRYKIIEKRQSVAFWCNPISGHATLYWYQQILGQGPKLLIQFQNNGVVDDSQLPKDRFSAERLKGVDSTLKIQPAKLEDSAVYLCASSPRQGWGGELFFGEGSRLTVL.

This clonotype has only one observation. The CDR3 sequence is CSAIPGGTTNEKLFF. The CDR3, as DNA: TGCAGTGCTATCCCGGGGGGGACAACTAATGAAAAACTGTTTTTT. The J gene is TRBJ1-4, the V gene TRBV20-1; D is possibly TRBD1 (5 bases). Germline V gives CDR1 DFQATT, CDR2 SNEGSKA (reference sequence). V was cut by 4 bases and J by 0 bases, with 12 bases left in between. This CDR3 region has 15 residues.